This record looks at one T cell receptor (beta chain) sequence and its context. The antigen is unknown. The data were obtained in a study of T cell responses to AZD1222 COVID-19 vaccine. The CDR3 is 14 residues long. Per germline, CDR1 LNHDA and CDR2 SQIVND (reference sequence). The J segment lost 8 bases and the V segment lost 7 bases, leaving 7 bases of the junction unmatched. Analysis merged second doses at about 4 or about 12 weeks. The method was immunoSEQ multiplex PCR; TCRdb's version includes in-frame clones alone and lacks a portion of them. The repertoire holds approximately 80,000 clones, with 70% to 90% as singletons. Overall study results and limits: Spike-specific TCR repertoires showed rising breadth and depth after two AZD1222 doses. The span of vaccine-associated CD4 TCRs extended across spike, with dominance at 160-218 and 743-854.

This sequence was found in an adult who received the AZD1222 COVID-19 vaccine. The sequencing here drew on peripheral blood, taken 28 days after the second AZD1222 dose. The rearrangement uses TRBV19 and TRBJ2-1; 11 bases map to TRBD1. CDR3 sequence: CASKAGTGGYEQFF. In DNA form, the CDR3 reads TGTGCCAGTAAAGCCGGGACAGGGGGTTATGAGCAGTTCTTC.